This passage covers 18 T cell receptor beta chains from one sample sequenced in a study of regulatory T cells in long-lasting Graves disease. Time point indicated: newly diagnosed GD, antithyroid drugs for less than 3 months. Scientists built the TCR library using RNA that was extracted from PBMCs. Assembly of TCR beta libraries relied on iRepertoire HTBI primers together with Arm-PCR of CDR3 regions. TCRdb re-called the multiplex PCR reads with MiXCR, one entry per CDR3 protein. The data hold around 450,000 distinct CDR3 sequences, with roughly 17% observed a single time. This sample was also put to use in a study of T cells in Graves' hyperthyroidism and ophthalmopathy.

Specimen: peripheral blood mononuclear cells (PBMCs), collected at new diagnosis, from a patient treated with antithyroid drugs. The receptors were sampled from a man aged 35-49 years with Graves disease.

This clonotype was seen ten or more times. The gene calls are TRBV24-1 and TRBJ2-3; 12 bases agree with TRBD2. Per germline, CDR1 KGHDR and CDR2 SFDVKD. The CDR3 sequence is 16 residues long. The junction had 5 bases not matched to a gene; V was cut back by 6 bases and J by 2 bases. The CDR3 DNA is TGTGCCACCAGTTCCCGACTAGCGGGAGACACAGATACGCAGTATTTT. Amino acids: CATSSRLAGDTDTQYF.

The CDR3 sequence is CASSLRQGLELFF. The CDR3 DNA is TGTGCCAGCAGTCTCAGACAGGGTCTAGAACTGTTTTTT. This chain connects TRBV28 to TRBJ1-4, with TRBD1 matching over 7 bases. The CDR3 contains 13 residues. J gave up 12 bases and V 5 bases, and 9 bases lay outside the gene matches. In germline, CDR1 is MDHEN, CDR2 SYDVKM.

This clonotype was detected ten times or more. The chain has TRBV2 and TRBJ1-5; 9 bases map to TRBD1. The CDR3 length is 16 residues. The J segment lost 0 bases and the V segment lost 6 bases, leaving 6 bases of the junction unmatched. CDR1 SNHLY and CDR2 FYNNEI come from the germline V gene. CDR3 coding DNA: TGTGCCAGCAGCCCGGGACAGGGCCTTAGCAATCAGCCCCAGCATTTT. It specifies CASSPGQGLSNQPQHF.

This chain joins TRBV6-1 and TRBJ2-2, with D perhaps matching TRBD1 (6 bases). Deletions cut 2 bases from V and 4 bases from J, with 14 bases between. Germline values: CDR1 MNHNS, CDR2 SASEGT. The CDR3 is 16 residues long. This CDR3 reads CASSEPAGVSTGELFF. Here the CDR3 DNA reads TGTGCCAGCAGTGAACCCGCAGGGGTGAGCACCGGGGAGCTGTTTTTT.

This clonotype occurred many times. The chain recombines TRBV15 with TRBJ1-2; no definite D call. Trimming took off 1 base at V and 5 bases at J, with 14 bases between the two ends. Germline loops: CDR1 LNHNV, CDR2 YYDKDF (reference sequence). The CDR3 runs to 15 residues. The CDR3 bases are TGTGCCACCAGCAGAGCCGTCCCAGAAAGTTATGGCTACACCTTC. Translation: CATSRAVPESYGYTF. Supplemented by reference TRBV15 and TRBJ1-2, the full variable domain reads DAMVIQNPRYQVTQFGKPVTLSCSQTLNHNVMYWYQQKSSQAPKLLFHYYDKDFNNEADTPDNFQSRRPNTSFCFLDIRSPGLGDTAMYLCATSRAVPESYGYTFGSGTRLTVV.

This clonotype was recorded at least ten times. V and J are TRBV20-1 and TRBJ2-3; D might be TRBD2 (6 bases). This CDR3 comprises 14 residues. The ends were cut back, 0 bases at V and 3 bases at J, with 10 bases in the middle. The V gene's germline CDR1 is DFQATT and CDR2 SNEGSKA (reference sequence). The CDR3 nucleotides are TGCAGTGCTAGAGAACTAGCATTAACAGATACGCAGTATTTT. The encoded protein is CSARELALTDTQYF.

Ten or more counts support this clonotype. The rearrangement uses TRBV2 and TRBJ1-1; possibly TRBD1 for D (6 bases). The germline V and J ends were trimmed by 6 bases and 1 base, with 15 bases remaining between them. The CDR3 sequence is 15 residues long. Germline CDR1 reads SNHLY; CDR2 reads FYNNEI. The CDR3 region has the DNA TGTGCCAGCAGCGCCGTAATACAGGGGAACACTGAAGCTTTCTTT. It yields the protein CASSAVIQGNTEAFF. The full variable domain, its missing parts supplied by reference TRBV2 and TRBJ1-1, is EPEVTQTPSHQVTQMGQEVILRCVPISNHLYFYWYRQILGQKVEFLVSFYNNEISEKSEIFDDQFSVERPDGSNFTLKIRSTKLEDSAMYFCASSAVIQGNTEAFFGQGTRLTVV.

CDR3 residues: CATTIDNSGANVLTF. The CDR3 DNA sequence: TGTGCCACCACGATAGACAACTCTGGGGCCAACGTCCTGACTTTC. This chain joins TRBV19 and TRBJ2-6; D remains ambiguous. V was cut by 10 bases and J by 0 bases, with 13 bases left in between. Germline CDR1 is LNHDA and CDR2 is SQIVND (reference sequence). CDR3 length equals 15 residues.

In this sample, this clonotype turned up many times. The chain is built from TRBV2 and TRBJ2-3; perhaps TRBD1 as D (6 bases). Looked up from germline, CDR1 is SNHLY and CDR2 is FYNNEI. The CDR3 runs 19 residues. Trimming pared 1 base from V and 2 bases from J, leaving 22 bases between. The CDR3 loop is CASSEGESYRVWATDTQYF. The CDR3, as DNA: TGTGCCAGCAGTGAAGGGGAGAGTTACAGGGTTTGGGCCACAGATACGCAGTATTTT. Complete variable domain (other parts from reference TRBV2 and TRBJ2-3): EPEVTQTPSHQVTQMGQEVILRCVPISNHLYFYWYRQILGQKVEFLVSFYNNEISEKSEIFDDQFSVERPDGSNFTLKIRSTKLEDSAMYFCASSEGESYRVWATDTQYFGPGTRLTVL.

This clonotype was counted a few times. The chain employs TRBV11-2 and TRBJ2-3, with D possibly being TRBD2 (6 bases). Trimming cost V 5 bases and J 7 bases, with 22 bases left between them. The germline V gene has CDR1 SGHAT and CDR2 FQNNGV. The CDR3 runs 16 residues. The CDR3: CASSGGYRTLVNTQYF. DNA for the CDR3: TGTGCCAGCAGCGGGGGGTACCGGACGCTGGTAAATACGCAGTATTTT. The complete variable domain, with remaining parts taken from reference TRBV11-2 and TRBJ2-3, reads EAGVAQSPRYKIIEKRQSVAFWCNPISGHATLYWYQQILGQGPKLLIQFQNNGVVDDSQLPKDRFSAERLKGVDSTLKIQPAKLEDSAVYLCASSGGYRTLVNTQYFGPGTRLTVL.

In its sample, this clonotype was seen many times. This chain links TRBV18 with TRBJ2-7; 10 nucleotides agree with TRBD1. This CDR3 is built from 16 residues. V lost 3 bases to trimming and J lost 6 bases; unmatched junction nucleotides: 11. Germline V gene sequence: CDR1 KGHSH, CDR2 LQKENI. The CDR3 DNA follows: TGTGCCAGCTCACCTCTGATACCCGGGACAGGGGCCGAGCAGTACTTC. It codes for CASSPLIPGTGAEQYF.

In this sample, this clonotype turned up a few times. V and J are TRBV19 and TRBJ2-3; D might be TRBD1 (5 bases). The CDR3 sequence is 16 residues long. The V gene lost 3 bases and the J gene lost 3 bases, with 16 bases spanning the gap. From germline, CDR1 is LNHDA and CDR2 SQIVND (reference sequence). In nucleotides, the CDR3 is TGTGCCAGTAGTATGATGACAGTAGAAGCAACAGATACGCAGTATTTT. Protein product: CASSMMTVEATDTQYF. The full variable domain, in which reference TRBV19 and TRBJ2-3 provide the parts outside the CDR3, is DGGITQSPKYLFRKEGQNVTLSCEQNLNHDAMYWYRQDPGQGLRLIYYSQIVNDFQKGDIAEGYSVSREKKESFPLTVTSAQKNPTAFYLCASSMMTVEATDTQYFGPGTRLTVL.

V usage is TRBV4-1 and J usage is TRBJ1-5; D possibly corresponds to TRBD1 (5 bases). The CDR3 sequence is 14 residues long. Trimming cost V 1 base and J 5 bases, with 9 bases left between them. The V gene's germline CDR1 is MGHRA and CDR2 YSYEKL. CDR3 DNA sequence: TGCGCCAGCAGCCAAGTCCAGGGATATCAGCCCCAGCATTTT. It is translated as CASSQVQGYQPQHF.

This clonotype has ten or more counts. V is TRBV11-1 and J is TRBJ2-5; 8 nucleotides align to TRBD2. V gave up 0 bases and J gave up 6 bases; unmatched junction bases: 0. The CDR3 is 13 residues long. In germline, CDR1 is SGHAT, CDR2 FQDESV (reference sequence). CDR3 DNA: TGTGCCAGCAGCTTAGCTAGCGGGAAGACCCAGTACTTC. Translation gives CASSLASGKTQYF.

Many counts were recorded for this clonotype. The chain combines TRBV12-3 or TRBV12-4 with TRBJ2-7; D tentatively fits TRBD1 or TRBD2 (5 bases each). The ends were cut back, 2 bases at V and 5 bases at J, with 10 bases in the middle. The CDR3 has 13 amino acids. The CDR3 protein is CASSLYRGHEQYF. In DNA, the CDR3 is TGTGCCAGCAGTTTATATAGGGGACACGAGCAGTACTTC.

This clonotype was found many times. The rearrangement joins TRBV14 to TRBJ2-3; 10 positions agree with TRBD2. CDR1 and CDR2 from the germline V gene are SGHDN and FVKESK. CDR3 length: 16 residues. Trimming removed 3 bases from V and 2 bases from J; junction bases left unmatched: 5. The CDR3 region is CASSQIAGGATDTQYF. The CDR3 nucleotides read TGTGCCAGCAGCCAGATAGCGGGAGGTGCCACAGATACGCAGTATTTT.

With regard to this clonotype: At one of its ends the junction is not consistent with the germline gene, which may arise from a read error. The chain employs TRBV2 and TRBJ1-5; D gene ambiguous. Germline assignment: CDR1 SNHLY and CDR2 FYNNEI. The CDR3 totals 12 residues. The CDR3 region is CASSGSNQPRHF. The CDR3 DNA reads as TGTGCCAGCAGTGGTAGCAATCAGCCCCGGCATTTT. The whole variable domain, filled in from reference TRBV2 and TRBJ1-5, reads EPEVTQTPSHQVTQMGQEVILRCVPISNHLYFYWYRQILGQKVEFLVSFYNNEISEKSEIFDDQFSVERPDGSNFTLKIRSTKLEDSAMYFCASSGSNQPRHFGDGTRLSIL.

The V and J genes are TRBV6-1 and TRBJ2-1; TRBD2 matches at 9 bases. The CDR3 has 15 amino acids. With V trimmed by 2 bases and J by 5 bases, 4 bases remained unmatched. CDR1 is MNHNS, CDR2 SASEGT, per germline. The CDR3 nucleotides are TGTGCCAGCAGTGAAACTAGCGGGTTTAACAATGAGCAGTTCTTC. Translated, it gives CASSETSGFNNEQFF.